A single sample is the source of the 10 T cell receptor beta chains below, sequenced in a study of shared clonotypes between healthy human individuals (dated by TCRdb to 2019 to 2021). The protocol used for the library was the immunoSEQ multiplex PCR assay. TCRdb carries this immuneACCESS record with in-frame sequences only. Its versions omit some clonotypes, under half of them owing to an unresolved V gene in the studies checked, with the rest unexplained. Within this sample are around 2.5 million clones, with roughly 93% of them counted one time only. The ten largest clones represent 0.35% to 0.45% of the sample. The sample comprised naive CD4+ T cells from PBMCs. Explained via the paper, the cell subset or site label denotes: CD45RA+ positively selected. Every receptor here comes from a man aged 18 to 30 in good health. Some clones in this sample may be carry-over from other donors' samples.

The J gene is TRBJ2-7, the V gene TRBV5-1; 10 bases line up with TRBD2. Trimming removed 4 bases from V and 5 bases from J; junction bases left unmatched: 9. Per the germline V gene, CDR1 is SGHRS and CDR2 is YFSETQ. The CDR3 extends over 15 amino acids. The CDR3 reads CASSLIAGGSNEQYF. Written as DNA, the CDR3 is TGCGCCAGCAGCCTGATAGCGGGAGGAAGTAACGAGCAGTACTTC.

The chain carries TRBV28 and TRBJ2-7; 9 bases match TRBD1. The CDR3 spans 13 residues. Unmatched junction bases numbered 1, after V lost 7 bases and J lost 0 bases. The germline V gene encodes CDR1 MDHEN and CDR2 SYDVKM. The CDR3 nucleotides are TGTGCCAGCATGACAGGGGGCTCCTACGAGCAGTACTTC. It specifies CASMTGGSYEQYF.

V is TRBV28 and J is TRBJ2-1; maybe TRBD2 (6 bases). The CDR3 runs 17 residues. The V gene's germline CDR1 is MDHEN and CDR2 SYDVKM. Trimming removed 5 bases from V and 2 bases from J, with 19 bases in between. The CDR3 loop reads CASSKGGEGRTYNEQFF. CDR3 in DNA: TGTGCCAGCAGTAAGGGAGGAGAAGGGCGGACCTACAATGAGCAGTTCTTC.

Comments on this clone: A read error may account for a junction end that differs from germline. The sample carries other DNA sequences with the same CDR3. The chain recombines TRBV19 with TRBJ1-5, with no clear D. Germline V gene sequence: CDR1 LNHDA, CDR2 SQIVND (reference sequence). The CDR3 has 15 residues. As DNA, the CDR3 is TGTGCCAGTAGTCCCCTGAGGAATAGCAATCAGCCCCAACATTTT. It encodes CASSPLRNSNQPQHF.

The J gene is TRBJ2-7, the V gene TRBV28, with 11 nucleotides matching TRBD1. With V trimmed by 6 bases and J by 6 bases, 10 bases remained unmatched. Germline CDR1 reads MDHEN; CDR2 reads SYDVKM. This CDR3 spans 15 amino acids. This chain's CDR3 is CASSSSGQGAVEQYF. The CDR3 region has the DNA TGTGCCAGCAGCTCCTCCGGACAGGGGGCGGTCGAGCAGTACTTC.

In nucleotides, the CDR3 is TGTGCCTGGAGTCCCGGGACGGCCAGGGGGGCCGAGACCCAGTACTTC. It encodes CAWSPGTARGAETQYF. The genes are TRBV30 and TRBJ2-5, with D perhaps TRBD1 (7 bases). Between the trimmed V and J ends, which lost 2 bases and 5 bases, there was a span of 21 bases. Germline V lookup: CDR1 GTSNPN, CDR2 SVGIG (reference sequence). The CDR3 has 16 residues.

This chain connects TRBV28 to TRBJ2-5; 9 nucleotides agree with TRBD2. Germline CDR1 is MDHEN and CDR2 is SYDVKM. The CDR3 covers 15 residues. Losses at the gene ends were 3 bases for V and 3 bases for J; bases not matched to a gene: 5. CDR3 amino acids: CASSFAGGVEETQYF. DNA of the CDR3: TGTGCCAGCAGTTTCGCGGGAGGGGTCGAAGAGACCCAGTACTTC.

V gene TRBV6-5 combines with J gene TRBJ2-3; 7 bases align to TRBD2. The V gene end was trimmed by 7 bases and the J gene end by 1 base; junction bases not matched to a gene: 5. Looked up from germline, CDR1 is MNHEY and CDR2 is SVGAGI. The CDR3 is made up of 14 amino acids. The CDR3 coding sequence is TGTGCCAGCAACCCTAGCGGTCGCACAGATACGCAGTATTTT. This gives the protein CASNPSGRTDTQYF.

This clone turned up a few times. This rearrangement joins TRBV4-2 to TRBJ1-1, with D perhaps matching TRBD1 (6 bases). V lost 11 bases and J lost 0, with 13 bases in between. Germline V gene lookup returns CDR1 LGHNA and CDR2 YNFKEQ. The length of the CDR3 is 13 residues. The CDR3 sequence is CAGGQNLNTEAFF. CDR3 coding DNA: TGTGCCGGAGGACAGAACCTGAACACTGAAGCTTTCTTT.

The rearrangement links TRBV11-2 to TRBJ2-2; maybe TRBD1 (5 bases). The germline gives CDR1 SGHAT, CDR2 FQNNGV. Deletions cut 7 bases from V and 0 bases from J, with 15 bases between. The CDR3 totals 16 residues. CDR3 nucleotide sequence: TGTGCCAGCACCCTTGAGGCAGGGTCGAACACCGGGGAGCTGTTTTTT. Amino acid sequence: CASTLEAGSNTGELFF.